This T cell receptor beta chain was observed in a study of control samples from healthy donors and cancer patients. The method was immunoSEQ multiplex PCR; TCRdb's version includes in-frame clones alone and lacks a portion of them. This table holds around 80,000 clones, over 85% found once. The trim removed 2 bases at V and 14 bases at J, leaving 4 bases unmatched. CDR3 size: 12 residues. Germline assignment: CDR1 MDHEN and CDR2 SYDVKM. The chain carries TRBV28 and TRBJ1-5, with TRBD1 identical over 9 bases. The specimen was blood. The TCR was taken from a man in his fifties or sixties in good health. In DNA form, the CDR3 reads TGTGCCAGCAGTTTAGGGGACAGGGCCGAGCATTTT. It specifies CASSLGDRAEHF.